This TCR beta chain comes out of a study of T cell repertoires in cytomegalovirus infection. The overall study: Both CMV infection and a matching HLA type were indicated by public TCR beta signatures. Findings and limits, study-wide: Cumulative frequency of public TCR beta families picked out carriers of CMV plus the relevant HLA.

Comments on this clonotype: Its antigen is currently unknown.

TCRdb processed the reads anew with MiXCR; each CDR3 protein has one entry. The data contain around 530,000 distinct CDR3 sequences, about a quarter of them seen just once; the ten biggest clones take up 13%. Trimming cost V 6 bases and J 5 bases, with 17 bases left between them. This CDR3 is 13 amino acids long. CDR1 and CDR2 (germline): DFQATT, SNEGSKA (reference sequence). The genes are TRBV20-1 and TRBJ2-7; TRBD2 is a possible D gene (7 bases). Source material: PBMCs. This TCR was recovered from a human donor in good health (CMV status not recorded). Some clones in this sample may be carry-over from other donors' samples. Here the CDR3 reads CSAPRGREDEQYV. The CDR3 DNA sequence: TGCAGTGCCCCGAGGGGGAGGGAGGACGAGCAGTACGTC.